Listed here are 3 T cell receptor beta chains from one sample, sequenced in a study of early T cells in non-severe SARS-CoV-2 infection. MiXCR, applied by TCRdb to the 5' RACE reads, yields one record per CDR3 protein. The sample has approximately 73,000 distinct CDR3 sequences, 9.5% to 15% seen once. What was sequenced was whole blood. These receptors were taken from an adult who was a healthcare worker with PCR-confirmed SARS-CoV-2 infection or an uninfected control (not recorded which).

This clonotype was seen only a few times. V usage is TRBV27 and J usage is TRBJ2-7, with D perhaps being TRBD1 or TRBD2 (5 bases each). The CDR3 sequence is 14 residues long. V dropped 3 bases and J dropped 2 bases, with 11 bases sitting between them. Germline V CDR1 and CDR2: MNHEY, SMNVEV (reference sequence). CDR3 protein: CASSFLATAYEQYF. In DNA form, the CDR3 reads TGTGCCAGCAGTTTCTTAGCGACAGCCTACGAGCAGTACTTC.

This clonotype showed up just a few times. The chain recombines TRBV9 with TRBJ2-3, with D perhaps TRBD1 or TRBD2 (5 bases each). The CDR3 has 16 amino acids. From germline, CDR1 is SGDLS and CDR2 YYNGEE. V was trimmed by 2 bases and J by 3 bases, leaving 16 bases between them. CDR3 in amino acids: CASSVVGDPGTDTQYF. The CDR3 DNA reads as TGTGCCAGCAGCGTCGTGGGGGACCCAGGGACAGATACGCAGTATTTT.

This clonotype was counted only a few times. A much larger clone differs by one base, so this may be a read error. The V and J genes are TRBV20-1 and TRBJ1-1, with D unclear. Germline loops: CDR1 DFQATT, CDR2 SNEGSKA (reference sequence). This CDR3 is built from 12 residues. Trimming cost V 2 bases and J 3 bases, with 7 bases left between them. This CDR3 reads CSARKGDTEAFF. The CDR3 nucleotides are TGCAGTGCTAGAAAGGGAGACACTGAAGCTTTCTTT.